The entry below describes one T cell receptor beta chain. Its target is not known. Expressed TCRB transcripts were sequenced after all isolated RNA was converted to cDNA. Generated by immunoSEQ multiplex PCR, the TCRdb table keeps only in-frame clones and is missing some. This sample has hundreds of thousands of clones, with 13% to 15% found just once. These data belong to a study of beta chain features in type 1 diabetes. The CDR3 loop spans 11 amino acids. Broader study findings: Among patients, naive, central memory and Treg TCRB repertoires appeared more similar than among healthy donors.

This rearrangement joins TRBV12-2 to TRBJ2-2; the tabulated D call, TRBD1, remains unverified against the DNA. TRBV12-2 is a pseudogene. This clonotype originated in a woman aged 40 to 50 in good health. The specimen was naive CD4+ T cells from blood. The DNA for the CDR3 is TGTGCAACGGACAGATTCGGGGAGCTGTTTTTT. Amino acid sequence: CATDRFGELFF.